The sequence of this T cell receptor beta chain was determined in a study of T-cell memory formation after mild COVID-19. TCRdb redid the calling of the 5' RACE reads with MiXCR, one entry per CDR3 protein. The table has approximately 260,000 distinct CDR3 sequences, 16% seen once. This CDR3 is built from 14 residues. The germline V gene encodes CDR1 SEHNR and CDR2 FQNEAQ (reference sequence). Trimming pared 0 bases from V and 1 base from J, leaving 6 bases between. The sequenced sample consisted of PBMCs or a T cell subset sorted from them (not recorded which). The TCR sequence derives from a man aged 18 to 30 who had mild COVID-19 (a few samples of this study predate the infection). Cell type and time point are not known. The chain employs TRBV7-9 and TRBJ2-5, with unresolved D. CDR3 bases: TGTGCCAGCAGCTTAGCGATGGGCCAAGAGACCCAGTACTTC. Its translation: CASSLAMGQETQYF.